These T cell receptor beta chains were read from a single sample in a study of T-cell memory formation after mild COVID-19. Each CDR3 protein is one row after TCRdb ran MiXCR on the 5' RACE reads. The sample records fewer than 700,000 distinct CDR3 sequences, roughly 20% being singletons. The sample consisted of PBMCs or a T cell subset sorted from them (not recorded which). These receptors all stem from an adult woman who had mild COVID-19 (a few samples of this study predate the infection). Cell type and time point are not known. Each CDR3 is given with its conserved first and last residue. The order of the fields is V gene, J gene, clone size, D gene, CDR3 DNA, CDR3 protein. A D gene is named only where the DNA matches it firmly. Clone size, where shown, is once, few, many, or a class for clones that have expanded.

V: TRBV29-1
J: TRBJ2-7
size: -
D: -
DNA: TGCAGCGTTTTTGGGTCCTACGAGCAGTGCTTC
CDR3: CSVFGSYEQCF

V: TRBV5-1
J: TRBJ2-2
size: few
D: -
DNA: TGCGCCAGCAGCTTGTACACAACCGGGGAGCTGTTTTTT
CDR3: CASSLYTTGELFF

V: TRBV5-1
J: TRBJ2-4
size: -
D: -
DNA: TGCGCCAGCAGCTCAGGGAACGGGGGAGCCAAAAACATTCAGTACTTC
CDR3: CASSSGNGGAKNIQYF

V: TRBV4-2
J: TRBJ2-7
size: few
D: TRBD2
DNA: TGTGCCAGCAGCCAAGATACTAGCGTTTACGAGCAGTACTTC
CDR3: CASSQDTSVYEQYF

V: TRBV28
J: TRBJ1-4
size: -
D: TRBD1
DNA: TGTGCCAGCAGGCCCGGGACAGTTAATGAAAAACTGTTTTTT
CDR3: CASRPGTVNEKLFF

V: TRBV7-6
J: TRBJ2-3
size: -
D: -
DNA: TGTGCCAGCAGCTTAGGGCAGATTGTCACAGATACGCAGTATTTT
CDR3: CASSLGQIVTDTQYF

V: TRBV20-1
J: TRBJ2-1
size: few
D: -
DNA: TGCAGTGCTAGAGATCATCTGGTTAACTCCTACAATGAGCAGTTCTTC
CDR3: CSARDHLVNSYNEQFF

V: TRBV15
J: TRBJ2-3
size: -
D: TRBD1
DNA: TGTGCCACCAGCTTCAAGGAAAGGGACAGGGGTTCGTCAGATACGCAGTATTTT
CDR3: CATSFKERDRGSSDTQYF

V: TRBV3-1
J: TRBJ2-7
size: few
D: -
DNA: TGTGCCAGCAGCCAAGAGGCGGCAGGGGACGAGCAGTACTTC
CDR3: CASSQEAAGDEQYF

V: TRBV9
J: TRBJ1-2
size: -
D: -
DNA: TGTGCCAGCAGCGGATCAGGGGCCCAGGTTTATGGCTACACCTTC
CDR3: CASSGSGAQVYGYTF

V: TRBV6-6
J: TRBJ2-6
size: -
D: TRBD1
DNA: TGTGCCAGCAGTTACCGGACAGGTGCGGTCGCCTCTGGGGCCAACGTCCTGACTTTC
CDR3: CASSYRTGAVASGANVLTF

V: TRBV9
J: TRBJ2-2
size: few
D: -
DNA: TGTGCCAGCAGCGGTACGGGGGTAAACGGGGAGCTGTTTTTT
CDR3: CASSGTGVNGELFF

V: TRBV12-3/TRBV12-4
J: TRBJ2-7
size: -
D: -
DNA: TGTGCCAGCAGCCTTCTCACGAGGGGGGCGCAGTACTTC
CDR3: CASSLLTRGAQYF

V: TRBV9
J: TRBJ2-3
size: few
D: -
DNA: TGTGCCAGCAGCGTACAAGGGCGGGGTACAGATACGCAGTATTTT
CDR3: CASSVQGRGTDTQYF

V: TRBV4-1
J: TRBJ1-6
size: -
D: -
DNA: TGCGCCAGCAGCCAGGAACAGGTTGGGAGTTCACCCATCCACTTT
CDR3: CASSQEQVGSSPIHF

V: TRBV14
J: TRBJ1-1
size: -
D: -
DNA: TGTGCCAGCAGCCCTACCCATACAGGGATGGCTTTCTTT
CDR3: CASSPTHTGMAFF

V: TRBV2
J: TRBJ2-2
size: -
D: -
DNA: TGTGCCAGCACCCCTCGGACAGCGAACACCGGGGAGCTGTTTTTT
CDR3: CASTPRTANTGELFF

V: TRBV6-2/TRBV6-3
J: TRBJ2-5
size: few
D: -
DNA: TGTGCCAGCAGCTCTGTGGAGGGCCTAGGAGAGACCCAGTACTTC
CDR3: CASSSVEGLGETQYF

V: TRBV20-1
J: TRBJ1-2
size: -
D: TRBD1
DNA: TGCAGTGCTAAGCAGGGGGCGAACTATGGCTACACCTTC
CDR3: CSAKQGANYGYTF

V: TRBV27
J: TRBJ1-1
size: few
D: -
DNA: TGTGCCAGCAGTTTCCGTCAAGCTGGGACTGAAGCTTTCTTT
CDR3: CASSFRQAGTEAFF

V: TRBV12-3/TRBV12-4
J: TRBJ1-5
size: few
D: -
DNA: TGTGCCAGCAGTTTTGACAGTCATCAGCCCCAGCATTTT
CDR3: CASSFDSHQPQHF